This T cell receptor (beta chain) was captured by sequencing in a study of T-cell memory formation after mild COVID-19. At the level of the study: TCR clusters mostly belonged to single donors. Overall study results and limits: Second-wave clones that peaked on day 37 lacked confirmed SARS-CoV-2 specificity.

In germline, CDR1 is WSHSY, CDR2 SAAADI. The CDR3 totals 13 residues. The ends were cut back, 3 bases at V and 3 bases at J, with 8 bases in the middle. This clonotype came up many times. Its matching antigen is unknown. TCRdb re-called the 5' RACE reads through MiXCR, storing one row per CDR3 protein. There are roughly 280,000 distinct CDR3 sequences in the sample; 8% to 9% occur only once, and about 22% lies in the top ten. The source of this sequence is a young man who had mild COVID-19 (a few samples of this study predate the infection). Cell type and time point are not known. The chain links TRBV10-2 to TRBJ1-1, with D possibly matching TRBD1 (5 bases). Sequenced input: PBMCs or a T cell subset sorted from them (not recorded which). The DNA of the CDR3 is TGCGCCAGCAGTGAAGGGGAGGACACTGAAGCTTTCTTT. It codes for CASSEGEDTEAFF.